Each of the 18 T cell receptor beta chains below was sequenced from the same sample in a study of cytomegalovirus exposure and HLA in healthy donors. Amplification used 60 Vbeta primers and 13 Jbeta primers. Data came from immunoSEQ multiplex PCR; TCRdb stores just in-frame clones and leaves some out. This sample has 200,000 to 300,000 clones; roughly four fifths occur once, and the top ten carry roughly 2%. Sample: PBMCs. The source is a woman in her forties in good health and CMV-seropositive.

V usage is TRBV27 and J usage is TRBJ2-1; 8 bases align to TRBD1. V was clipped by 5 bases and J by 3 bases; unmatched bases: 12. This CDR3 spans 17 amino acids. Per the germline V gene, CDR1 is MNHEY and CDR2 is SMNVEV (reference sequence). The CDR3: CASSPKRTGLGYNEQFF. The DNA of the CDR3 is TGTGCCAGCAGTCCAAAACGGACAGGGTTGGGCTACAATGAGCAGTTCTTC.

The gene calls are TRBV2 and TRBJ2-5; TRBD2 agrees at 7 bases. CDR1 is SNHLY, CDR2 FYNNEI, per germline. The CDR3 spans 15 residues. The V gene end was trimmed by 4 bases and the J gene end by 5 bases; junction bases not matched to a gene: 10. CDR3 bases: TGTGCCAGCAGTGGTCCGGGGGGATTGACTGAGACCCAGTACTTC. It translates to CASSGPGGLTETQYF.

The chain links TRBV28 to TRBJ2-7; unclear D gene. V was cut by 5 bases and J by 6 bases, with 14 bases left in between. Germline V gene sequence: CDR1 MDHEN, CDR2 SYDVKM. The length of the CDR3 is 13 residues. CDR3 in amino acids: CASSKISGGEQYF. CDR3 nucleotides: TGTGCCAGCAGTAAAATCTCGGGTGGCGAGCAGTACTTC.

The CDR3 region has the DNA TGTGCCACGCAATGGGGGGGGTTGGCAGGCAATCAGCCCCAGCATTTT. Amino acids: CATQWGGLAGNQPQHF. The rearrangement uses TRBV28 and TRBJ1-5, with D possibly matching TRBD1 (5 bases). Per germline, CDR1 MDHEN and CDR2 SYDVKM. The CDR3 contains 16 residues. Trimming removed 10 bases at V and 2 bases at J, with 21 bases between.

This chain connects TRBV5-8 to TRBJ1-1, with 10 bases aligning to TRBD1. The germline CDR1 and CDR2 sequences are SGHTS and YDEGEE. V lost 3 bases, J lost 9 bases, and 2 bases stayed unmatched. The length of the CDR3 is 12 residues. In DNA, the CDR3 is TGTGCCAGCAGCTGGACAGGGGGTCAAGCTTTCTTT. This codes for CASSWTGGQAFF.

For the CDR3, the DNA is TGTGCCTGGAGTCGGGACGCGGGACAAGAGACCCAGTACTTC. This codes for CAWSRDAGQETQYF. This chain joins TRBV30 and TRBJ2-5; possible D gene TRBD2, 6 bases. Trimming pared 2 bases from V and 2 bases from J, leaving 12 bases between. The CDR3 covers 14 residues. CDR1 and CDR2 (germline): GTSNPN, SVGIG (reference sequence).

The chain uses TRBV6-5 and TRBJ1-1; weak D call: TRBD1 (5 bases). The length of the CDR3 is 13 residues. V lost 6 bases and J lost 4, with 12 bases in between. Germline V CDR1 and CDR2: MNHEY, SVGAGI. The CDR3 spells CASSRQTSTEAFF. In DNA, the CDR3 is TGTGCCAGCAGCAGACAGACCTCCACTGAAGCTTTCTTT.

The chain links TRBV2 to TRBJ1-5; D is ambiguous. The V end lost 4 bases, the J end lost 2 bases, and 9 bases lay between the germline ends. CDR3 size: 14 residues. CDR1 and CDR2 from the germline V gene are SNHLY and FYNNEI. DNA of the CDR3: TGTGCCAGCAGTGGGGCGACGGGCAATCAGCCCCAGCATTTT. The encoded protein is CASSGATGNQPQHF.

The chain is built from TRBV29-1 and TRBJ2-5, with 9 bases aligning to TRBD1. V shed 6 bases, J shed 5 bases, and the junction held 10 bases outside the gene matches. The CDR3 runs 14 residues. CDR1 and CDR2 (germline): SQVTM, ANQGSEA. CDR3 sequence: CSVAGTGKRETQYF. CDR3 bases: TGCAGCGTCGCCGGGACAGGGAAGCGGGAGACCCAGTACTTC.

This clone was detected only once. The CDR3 DNA sequence: TGCGCCAGCAACCCGGGGGGAGAAAACATTCAGTACTTC. Amino acid sequence: CASNPGGENIQYF. The V call is TRBV5-1, the J call TRBJ2-4, with 7 bases lining up with TRBD2. Trimming removed 6 bases from V and 5 bases from J; junction bases left unmatched: 5. The germline gives CDR1 SGHRS, CDR2 YFSETQ. The CDR3 has 13 residues.

J is TRBJ2-6 and V is TRBV19; no clear D. The ends were cut back, 4 bases at V and 0 bases at J, with 13 bases in the middle. This CDR3 has 17 amino acids. Germline CDR1 LNHDA, CDR2 SQIVND (reference sequence). This CDR3 reads CASSTSRGFSGANVLTF. Here the CDR3 DNA reads TGTGCCAGTAGTACGTCTCGAGGTTTCTCTGGGGCCAACGTCCTGACTTTC.

CDR3 sequence: CASSKNPGLNTGELFF. CDR3 nucleotide sequence: TGCGCCAGCAGCAAGAACCCGGGACTTAACACCGGGGAGCTGTTTTTT. The chain is built from TRBV4-3 and TRBJ2-2, with D maybe TRBD2 (6 bases). Germline loops: CDR1 LGHNA, CDR2 YSLEER. CDR3 size: 16 residues. Trimming left V 5 bases short and J 2 bases short, with 15 bases between.

This clone was observed at least ten times. The gene calls are TRBV14 and TRBJ2-7, with TRBD2 as a possible D gene (5 bases). This CDR3 is 16 amino acids long. Germline V gene sequence: CDR1 SGHDN, CDR2 FVKESK. V was clipped by 1 base and J by 3 bases, with 16 bases between them. CDR3 protein: CASSQGPGVSIYEQYF. CDR3 DNA sequence: TGTGCCAGCAGCCAAGGTCCCGGGGTGTCCATCTACGAGCAGTACTTC.

The chain joins TRBV6-1 to TRBJ1-2; maybe TRBD1 (6 bases). Trimming stripped 8 bases from V and 8 bases from J, with 18 bases between. Germline assignment: CDR1 MNHNS and CDR2 SASEGT. This CDR3 is 13 amino acids long. CDR3 in DNA: TGTGCCAGCCGTTCTTTACAGGGTTACGGCTACACCTTC. This gives the protein CASRSLQGYGYTF.

Worth noting for this clone: The junction differs from germline at one of its ends, possibly a read error. The V and J genes are TRBV7-9 and TRBJ2-6; TRBD2 agrees at 9 bases. From germline, CDR1 is SEHNR and CDR2 FQNEAQ (reference sequence). The length of the CDR3 is 19 residues. The CDR3 loop reads CSSSLERGASISGANGLTF. The CDR3 region has the DNA TGTTCCAGCAGCTTAGAGCGGGGGGCCTCTATCTCTGGGGCCAACGGCCTGACTTTC.

The chain carries TRBV5-6 and TRBJ2-2, with 9 nucleotides matching TRBD1. The CDR3 runs to 17 residues. Germline assignment: CDR1 SGHDT and CDR2 YYEEEE. The ends lost 4 bases at V and 7 bases at J; junction bases unmatched: 14. CDR3 residues: CASSMAIGDRDFGELFF. Written as DNA, the CDR3 is TGTGCCAGCAGCATGGCCATAGGGGACAGGGACTTCGGGGAGCTGTTTTTT.

The V and J genes are TRBV6-1 and TRBJ2-7; 7 bases line up with TRBD1. CDR3 length: 15 amino acids. J was trimmed by 5 bases and V by 8 bases; bases with no gene match: 15. The V gene's germline CDR1 is MNHNS and CDR2 SASEGT. The CDR3 is CASGLTGNPYHEQYF. In DNA form, the CDR3 reads TGTGCCAGCGGTCTGACAGGGAACCCCTACCACGAGCAGTACTTC.

The J gene is TRBJ2-3, the V gene TRBV6-5; 12 positions match TRBD1. V was pared by 4 bases and J by 2 bases, with 1 base of the junction left unmatched. The length of the CDR3 is 15 residues. Looked up from germline, CDR1 is MNHEY and CDR2 is SVGAGI. DNA for the CDR3: TGTGCCAGCAGTTGGGGACAGGGGGCCACAGATACGCAGTATTTT. Translating it yields CASSWGQGATDTQYF.